These 19 T cell receptor beta chains were all obtained from the same sample, sequenced in a study of blood T cells in healthy people across ages (dated by TCRdb to 2015 to 2017). The library was obtained by 5' RACE. A second PCR of roughly 7 to 11 cycles was performed with a sample-barcoded 5' primer and a J-beta primer mix. Through fastp at Q25 and MiXCR, TCRdb rebuilt clones from the public reads, retaining in-frame beta chains. Each CDR3 protein appears once, grouped with its most common genes and DNA. This sample is represented by 1,800,000 or so distinct CDR3 sequences; 39% of them were singletons. 20% to 25% of the sample rests with the top ten. The specimen was blood. The receptors come from a human donor in good health.

The chain employs TRBV6-2 or TRBV6-3 and TRBJ1-2, with 7 bases that match TRBD1. The CDR3 has 15 residues. Trimming took 8 bases from V and 4 from J; bases not matched to a gene: 13. Germline V gene sequence: CDR1 MNHEY, CDR2 SVGEGT. CDR3 sequence: CASAPEGAQRYGYTF. CDR3 DNA sequence: TGTGCCAGCGCTCCGGAGGGGGCGCAACGCTATGGCTACACCTTC.

The V and J genes are TRBV6-2 or TRBV6-3 and TRBJ1-1; D uncertain. This CDR3 has 11 residues. V lost 4 bases and J 7 bases, leaving 7 bases between the germline ends. Germline CDR1 and CDR2: MNHEY and SVGEGT. The CDR3 sequence is CASSSLNEAFF. The CDR3 nucleotides read TGTGCCAGCAGTTCCCTAAATGAAGCTTTCTTT.

The table lists this clonotype with a few counts. This chain uses TRBV29-1 with TRBJ2-7; TRBD2 agrees at 7 bases. Losses at the gene ends were 4 bases for V and 0 bases for J; bases not matched to a gene: 6. This CDR3 region has 14 residues. CDR1 SQVTM and CDR2 ANQGSEA come from the germline V gene. CDR3 nucleotides: TGCAGCGTTGCTAGCGGTTTGGTCTCCTACGAGCAGTACTTC. Translating it yields CSVASGLVSYEQYF.

Comments on this clonotype: This may be a read error: a much more frequent sequence differs by one nucleotide. This chain uses TRBV4-3 with TRBJ2-1; D possibly corresponds to TRBD1 (5 bases). The CDR3 spans 17 residues. Germline CDR1 LGHNA, CDR2 YSLEER. CDR3 DNA sequence: TGCGCCAACAGCCAAGATATCAGGGCAGACTCCTACAATGAGCAGTTCTTC. It codes for CANSQDIRADSYNEQFF.

The CDR3 DNA follows: TGCAGTGCTAGAGAGCCCCTCCATGGCTACACCTTC. Amino acids: CSAREPLHGYTF. This chain links TRBV20-1 with TRBJ1-2; D unresolved. CDR3 length equals 12 residues. Germline lookup yields CDR1 DFQATT and CDR2 SNEGSKA (reference sequence). Deletions cut 0 bases from V and 6 bases from J, with 8 bases between.

V is TRBV29-1 and J is TRBJ1-4; D remains unclear. Germline V gene lookup returns CDR1 SQVTM and CDR2 ANQGSEA. The CDR3 sequence is 15 residues long. The V end was cut by 4 bases, the J end by 8 bases, with 20 bases between. CDR3 bases: TGCAGCGTTGCGATGCGTCCAGCTCTAGGAGAAAAACTGTTTTTT. Protein: CSVAMRPALGEKLFF.

V gene TRBV10-3 combines with J gene TRBJ1-5, with 8 positions matching TRBD1. J was trimmed by 3 bases and V by 4 bases; bases with no gene match: 5. CDR1 and CDR2 from the germline V gene are ENHRY and SYGVKD. The CDR3 runs 15 residues. CDR3 bases: TGTGCCATCAGTGGGAGGGACAGGCTCAATCAGCCCCAGCATTTT. Its protein is CAISGRDRLNQPQHF.

The chain uses TRBV20-1 and TRBJ1-1; D possibly corresponds to TRBD1 (5 bases). The V end was cut by 5 bases, the J end by 0 bases, with 13 bases between. The CDR3 loop spans 14 amino acids. Germline loops: CDR1 DFQATT, CDR2 SNEGSKA (reference sequence). The CDR3 DNA sequence: TGCAGTGCTGGGAGGGGAGGACTGAACACTGAAGCTTTCTTT. Its translation: CSAGRGGLNTEAFF.

The chain has TRBV5-6 and TRBJ1-2; D is ambiguous. V was cut by 0 bases and J by 4 bases, with 10 bases left in between. Germline values: CDR1 SGHDT, CDR2 YYEEEE. This CDR3 is 14 amino acids long. The CDR3 sequence: CASSLGDSAYGYTF. DNA of the CDR3: TGTGCCAGCAGCTTGGGAGATTCTGCCTATGGCTACACCTTC. Full variable domain (remainder filled in from reference TRBV5-6 and TRBJ1-2): DAGVTQSPTHLIKTRGQQVTLRCSPKSGHDTVSWYQQALGQGPQFIFQYYEEEERQRGNFPDRFSGHQFPNYSSELNVNALLLGDSALYLCASSLGDSAYGYTFGSGTRLTVV.

The CDR3 nucleotides read TGTGCCAGCACCGTTGACAGGAGGAGAGAGCAGTACTTC. It encodes CASTVDRRREQYF. The chain couples TRBV7-8 to TRBJ2-5, with D possibly matching TRBD1 (6 bases). The ends were cut back, 7 bases at V and 11 bases at J, with 20 bases in the middle. The CDR3 is 13 amino acids. Per the germline V gene, CDR1 is SGHVS and CDR2 is FQNEAQ.

This clonotype has only a few counts. The chain uses TRBV2 and TRBJ1-5; no reliable D call. This CDR3 has 15 residues. Trimming removed 1 base at V and 0 bases at J, with 7 bases between. Germline CDR1 reads SNHLY; CDR2 reads FYNNEI. The DNA for the CDR3 is TGTGCCAGCAGTGAAGGGGAGTATAGCAATCAGCCCCAGCATTTT. Protein product: CASSEGEYSNQPQHF.

Concerning this clonotype: This sequence may be a read error, since a much larger clone differs from it by one base. DNA of the CDR3: TGTGCCAGCAGCTTGGGAGGGTTCTACAAGCAGTACTTC. Translated, it gives CASSLGGFYKQYF. The genes are TRBV5-6 and TRBJ2-5, with D perhaps matching TRBD2 (5 bases). V was clipped by 0 bases and J by 11 bases, with 14 bases between them. Germline V gene sequence: CDR1 SGHDT, CDR2 YYEEEE. The CDR3 sequence is 13 residues long.

The V gene is TRBV10-3, the J gene TRBJ2-5; 10 bases are a match to TRBD2. Germline lookup yields CDR1 ENHRY and CDR2 SYGVKD. CDR3 length: 15 amino acids. After removal of 4 bases from V and 5 bases from J, the junction contained 7 bases not matched to a gene. Written as DNA, the CDR3 is TGTGCCATCAGTGGGAGCGGGGGGGGGTTGGAGACCCAGTACTTC. Its protein is CAISGSGGGLETQYF.

V gene TRBV20-1 combines with J gene TRBJ2-3; D possibly matches TRBD1 or TRBD2 (5 bases each). The CDR3 runs 11 residues. V was pared by 7 bases and J by 9 bases, with 14 bases between. Germline V gives CDR1 DFQATT, CDR2 SNEGSKA (reference sequence). The CDR3 region has the DNA TGCAGTGTCCCACGGGGCCCCACGCAGTATTTT. Residues: CSVPRGPTQYF.

The gene calls are TRBV5-5 and TRBJ2-1; 10 nucleotides match TRBD2. The better agreement between TRBJ2-7 and the DNA end casts doubt on the J call. Germline V gene sequence: CDR1 SGHKS, CDR2 YYEKEE (reference sequence). The CDR3 consists of 16 residues. CDR3 residues: CASSDGLAGVYNEQYF. The CDR3 DNA follows: TGTGCCAGCAGCGATGGGCTAGCGGGGGTGTACAATGAGCAGTACTTC.

The V and J genes are TRBV9 and TRBJ1-6; D is perhaps TRBD1 (5 bases). The ends were cut back, 4 bases at V and 9 bases at J, with 17 bases in the middle. The CDR3 has 15 residues. Germline V CDR1 and CDR2: SGDLS, YYNGEE. CDR3 protein: CASSPDSLGGSPLHF. CDR3 DNA sequence: TGTGCCAGCAGCCCCGACAGTCTTGGGGGTTCACCCCTCCACTTT.

This clonotype appeared a few times. The chain recombines TRBV21-1 with TRBJ2-7; the table's D call of TRBD1 was not tested on the DNA. TRBV21-1 counts as a pseudogene. The CDR3 covers 15 residues. CDR3 residues: CASSGPGQISYEQYF. The CDR3 nucleotides read TGTGCCAGCAGCGGGCCGGGACAGATCTCCTACGAGCAGTACTTC.

This clonotype was observed a few times. The rearrangement links TRBV27 to TRBJ2-3, with 10 positions matching TRBD2. CDR1 is MNHEY and CDR2 is SMNVEV in the germline V gene (reference sequence). CDR3 length: 17 amino acids. The J segment lost 4 bases and the V segment lost 1 base, leaving 8 bases of the junction unmatched. The CDR3 is CASSLYGSGGGPDTQYF. The CDR3 DNA sequence: TGTGCCAGCAGTTTATACGGGAGCGGGGGGGGCCCAGATACGCAGTATTTT.

As for this clonotype: A single base separates this from a much larger clone, so it may be a read error. CDR3 amino acids: CATSRDLRDSYEQYF. In nucleotides, the CDR3 is TGTGCCACCAGCAGAGATCTAAGGGACTCCTACGAGCAGTACTTC. V gene TRBV15 combines with J gene TRBJ2-7; no clear D. V lost 0 bases to trimming and J lost 0 bases, with 9 bases between them. Per the germline V gene, CDR1 is LNHNV and CDR2 is YYDKDF (reference sequence). CDR3 length: 15 residues.